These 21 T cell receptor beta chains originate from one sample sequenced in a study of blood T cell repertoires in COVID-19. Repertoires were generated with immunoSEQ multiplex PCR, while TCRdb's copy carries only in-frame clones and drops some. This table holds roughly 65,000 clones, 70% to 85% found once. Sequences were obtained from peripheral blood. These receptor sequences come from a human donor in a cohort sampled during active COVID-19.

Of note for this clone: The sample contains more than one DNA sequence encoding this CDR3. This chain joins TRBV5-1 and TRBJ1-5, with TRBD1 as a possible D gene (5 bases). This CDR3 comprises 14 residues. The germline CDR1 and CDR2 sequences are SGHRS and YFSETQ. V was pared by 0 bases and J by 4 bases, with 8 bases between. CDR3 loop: CASSLVPGNQPQHF. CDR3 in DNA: TGCGCCAGCAGCTTGGTTCCAGGGAATCAGCCCCAGCATTTT. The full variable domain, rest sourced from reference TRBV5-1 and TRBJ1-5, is KAGVTQTPRYLIKTRGQQVTLSCSPISGHRSVSWYQQTPGQGLQFLFEYFSETQRNKGNFPGRFSGRQFSNSRSEMNVSTLELGDSALYLCASSLVPGNQPQHFGDGTRLSIL.

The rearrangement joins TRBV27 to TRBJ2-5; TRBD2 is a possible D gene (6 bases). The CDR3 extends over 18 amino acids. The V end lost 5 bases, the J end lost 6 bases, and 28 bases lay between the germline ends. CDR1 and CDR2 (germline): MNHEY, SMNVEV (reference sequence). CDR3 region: CASSPTGGVWERGKTQYF. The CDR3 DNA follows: TGTGCCAGCAGTCCCACTGGGGGTGTATGGGAGCGCGGGAAGACCCAGTACTTC.

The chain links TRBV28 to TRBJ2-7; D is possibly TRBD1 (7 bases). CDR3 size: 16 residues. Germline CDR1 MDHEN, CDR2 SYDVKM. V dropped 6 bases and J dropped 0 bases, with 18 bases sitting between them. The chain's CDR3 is CASRRPRDRASYEQYF. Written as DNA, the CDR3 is TGTGCCAGCAGGAGGCCGCGGGACAGAGCCTCCTACGAGCAGTACTTC.

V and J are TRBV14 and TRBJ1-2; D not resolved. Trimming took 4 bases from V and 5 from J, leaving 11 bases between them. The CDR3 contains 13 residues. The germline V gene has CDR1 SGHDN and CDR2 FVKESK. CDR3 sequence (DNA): TGTGCCAGCAGCCTAAATGAAGCTTATGGCTACACCTTC. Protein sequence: CASSLNEAYGYTF.

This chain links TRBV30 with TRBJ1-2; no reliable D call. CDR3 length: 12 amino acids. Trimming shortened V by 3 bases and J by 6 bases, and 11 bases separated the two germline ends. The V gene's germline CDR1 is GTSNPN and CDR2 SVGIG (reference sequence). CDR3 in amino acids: CAWRSRFDGYTF. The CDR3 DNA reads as TGTGCCTGGAGAAGCAGGTTTGATGGCTACACCTTC.

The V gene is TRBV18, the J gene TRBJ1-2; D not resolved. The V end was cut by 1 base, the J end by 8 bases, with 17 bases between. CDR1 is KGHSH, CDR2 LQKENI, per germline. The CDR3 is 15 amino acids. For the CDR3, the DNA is TGTGCCAGCTCACCACAAGCTCAAGAATCACGGGGCTACACCTTC. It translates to CASSPQAQESRGYTF.

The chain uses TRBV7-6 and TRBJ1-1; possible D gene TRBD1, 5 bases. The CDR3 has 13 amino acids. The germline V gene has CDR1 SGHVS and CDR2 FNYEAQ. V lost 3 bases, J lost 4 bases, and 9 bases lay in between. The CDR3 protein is CASSLGGVTEAFF. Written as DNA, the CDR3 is TGTGCCAGCAGCTTGGGAGGGGTCACTGAAGCTTTCTTT.

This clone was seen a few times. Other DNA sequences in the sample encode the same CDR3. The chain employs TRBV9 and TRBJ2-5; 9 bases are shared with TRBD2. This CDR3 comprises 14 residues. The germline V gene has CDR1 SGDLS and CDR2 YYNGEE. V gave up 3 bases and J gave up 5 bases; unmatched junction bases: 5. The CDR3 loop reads CASSGGGAQETQYF. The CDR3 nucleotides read TGTGCCAGCAGCGGCGGGGGGGCCCAGGAGACCCAGTACTTC.

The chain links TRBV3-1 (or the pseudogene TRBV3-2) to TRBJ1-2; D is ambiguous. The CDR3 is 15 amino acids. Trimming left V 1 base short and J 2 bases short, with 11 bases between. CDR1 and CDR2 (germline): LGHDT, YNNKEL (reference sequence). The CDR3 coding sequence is TGTGCCAGCAGCCAAGTCGGAGGGAGGAACTATGGCTACACCTTC. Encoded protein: CASSQVGGRNYGYTF.

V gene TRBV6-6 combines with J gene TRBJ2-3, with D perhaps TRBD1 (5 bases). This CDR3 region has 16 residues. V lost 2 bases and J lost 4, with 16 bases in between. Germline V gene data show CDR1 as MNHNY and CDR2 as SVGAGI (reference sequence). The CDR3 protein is CASSYHLQGPADTQYF. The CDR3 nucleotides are TGTGCCAGCAGTTACCACCTCCAGGGTCCGGCAGATACGCAGTATTTT.

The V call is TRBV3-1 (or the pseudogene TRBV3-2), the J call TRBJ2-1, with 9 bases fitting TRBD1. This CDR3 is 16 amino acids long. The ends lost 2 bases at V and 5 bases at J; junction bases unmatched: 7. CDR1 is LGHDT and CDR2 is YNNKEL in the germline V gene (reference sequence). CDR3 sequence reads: CASSQWWDRADNEQFF. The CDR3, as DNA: TGTGCCAGCAGCCAATGGTGGGACAGGGCGGACAATGAGCAGTTCTTC.

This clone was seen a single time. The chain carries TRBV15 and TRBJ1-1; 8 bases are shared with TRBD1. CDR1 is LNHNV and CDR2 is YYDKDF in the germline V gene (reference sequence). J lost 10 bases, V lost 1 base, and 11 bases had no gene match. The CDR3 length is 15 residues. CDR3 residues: CATSRGYPDRALAFF. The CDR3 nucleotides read TGTGCCACCAGCAGAGGATACCCGGACAGGGCCTTAGCTTTCTTT.

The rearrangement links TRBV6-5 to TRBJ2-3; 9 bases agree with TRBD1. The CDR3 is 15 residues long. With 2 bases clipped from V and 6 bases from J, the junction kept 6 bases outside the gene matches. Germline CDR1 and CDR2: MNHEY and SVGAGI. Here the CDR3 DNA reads TGTGCCAGCAGTTACCGGGACAGGGTGTTGGATACGCAGTATTTT. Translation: CASSYRDRVLDTQYF.

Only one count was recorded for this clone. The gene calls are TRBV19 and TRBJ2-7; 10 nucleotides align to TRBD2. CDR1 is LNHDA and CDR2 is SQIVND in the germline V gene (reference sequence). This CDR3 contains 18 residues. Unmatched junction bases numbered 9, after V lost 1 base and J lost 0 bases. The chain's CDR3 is CASSIGTSGGRGSYEQYF. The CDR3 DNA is TGTGCCAGTAGTATAGGGACTAGCGGCGGGCGAGGCTCCTACGAGCAGTACTTC.

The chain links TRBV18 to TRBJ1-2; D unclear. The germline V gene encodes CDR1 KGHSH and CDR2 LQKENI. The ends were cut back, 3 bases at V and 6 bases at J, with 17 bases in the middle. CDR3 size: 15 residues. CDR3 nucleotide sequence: TGTGCCAGCTCACCCGTTGACCCCCAGAGGGATGGCTACACCTTC. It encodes CASSPVDPQRDGYTF.

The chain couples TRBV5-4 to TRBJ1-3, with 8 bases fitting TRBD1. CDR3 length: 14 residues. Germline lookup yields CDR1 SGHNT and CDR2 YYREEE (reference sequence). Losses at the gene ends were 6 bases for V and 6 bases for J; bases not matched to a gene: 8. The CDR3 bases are TGTGCCAGCACCCCCGACAGGGGAGAAAACACCATATATTTT. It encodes CASTPDRGENTIYF.

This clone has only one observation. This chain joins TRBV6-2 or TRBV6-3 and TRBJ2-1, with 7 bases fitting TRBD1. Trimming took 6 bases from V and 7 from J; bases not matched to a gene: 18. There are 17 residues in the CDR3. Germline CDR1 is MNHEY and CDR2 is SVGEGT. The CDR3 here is CASSRQTGIEGGNEQFF. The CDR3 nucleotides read TGTGCCAGCAGCAGGCAGACAGGGATTGAAGGCGGGAATGAGCAGTTCTTC.

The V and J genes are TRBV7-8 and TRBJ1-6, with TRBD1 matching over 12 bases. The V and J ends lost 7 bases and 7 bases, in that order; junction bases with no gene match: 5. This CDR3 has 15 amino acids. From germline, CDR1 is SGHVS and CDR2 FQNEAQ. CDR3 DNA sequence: TGTGCCAGCACCTCGGGACAGGGGGCGAATTCACCCCTCCACTTT. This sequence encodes CASTSGQGANSPLHF.

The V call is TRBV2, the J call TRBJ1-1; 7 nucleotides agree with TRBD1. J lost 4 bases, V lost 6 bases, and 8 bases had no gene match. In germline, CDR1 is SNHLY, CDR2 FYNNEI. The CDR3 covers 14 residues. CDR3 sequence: CASRRQGYGTEAFF. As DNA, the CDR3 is TGTGCCAGCAGGAGACAGGGTTACGGCACTGAAGCTTTCTTT.

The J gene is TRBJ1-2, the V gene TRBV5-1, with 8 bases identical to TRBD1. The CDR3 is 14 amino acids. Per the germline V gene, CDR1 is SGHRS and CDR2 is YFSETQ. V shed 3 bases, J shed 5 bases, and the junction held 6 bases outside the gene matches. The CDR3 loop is CASSSGQGGYGYTF. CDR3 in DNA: TGCGCCAGCAGCTCCGGACAGGGTGGGTATGGCTACACCTTC.

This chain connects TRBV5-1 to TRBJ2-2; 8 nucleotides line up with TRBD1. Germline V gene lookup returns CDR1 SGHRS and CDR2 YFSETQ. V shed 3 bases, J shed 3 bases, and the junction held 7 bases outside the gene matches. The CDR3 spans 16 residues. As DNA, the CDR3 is TGCGCCAGCAGCTCGCCGGACAGGGCTTACACCGGGGAGCTGTTTTTT. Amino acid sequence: CASSSPDRAYTGELFF.